This T cell receptor (beta chain) was documented in a study of cytomegalovirus exposure and HLA in healthy donors. With 60 Vbeta and 13 Jbeta primers, the PCR was carried out. Method: immunoSEQ multiplex PCR; TCRdb's copy keeps in-frame clones and lacks some. This table has 120,000 or so clones, roughly a sixth appearing once. The sample consisted of PBMCs. This receptor was obtained from a female donor in good health and CMV-seropositive.

The DNA of the CDR3 is TGTGCCAGCAGCTCCGGAGGGCGGGAGGGCCGCACAGATACGCAGTATTTT. It is translated as CASSSGGREGRTDTQYF. The chain recombines TRBV5-6 with TRBJ2-3, with 9 bases matching TRBD2. This CDR3 contains 17 residues. The germline gives CDR1 SGHDT, CDR2 YYEEEE. V shed 3 bases and J 1 base; nucleotides not matched to a gene: 9.